This T cell receptor (beta chain) was recovered during a study of T cell responses to AZD1222 COVID-19 vaccine. Study-level findings and limits: Reports say nearly half of spike-specific TCRs go after unmutated variant regions. The repertoires were collected only after the peak T cell response. A mostly white British donor set with more females was recruited, and clonal diversity was possibly underestimated. Spike-specific TCR repertoires showed rising breadth and depth after two AZD1222 doses.

As regards this clone: Its antigen remains unknown.

Assay used: immunoSEQ multiplex PCR; TCRdb lists only in-frame clones, some missing. Among under 140,000 clones listed, 70% to 90% were seen once. Germline CDR1 is PRHDT and CDR2 is FYEKMQ (reference sequence). Trimming removed 0 bases from V and 3 bases from J, with 9 bases in between. The CDR3 covers 14 residues. The starting material was peripheral blood, obtained 28 days after the second AZD1222 dose. The J gene is TRBJ2-7, the V gene TRBV13, with a tentative D call TRBD2 (5 bases). This receptor was obtained from an adult who received the AZD1222 COVID-19 vaccine. The CDR3 DNA reads as TGTGCCAGCAGCTTAGGCAGTAGCGTCTACGAGCAGTACTTC. This gives the protein CASSLGSSVYEQYF.